The present T cell receptor beta chain was sequenced within a study of control samples from healthy donors and cancer patients. Here immunoSEQ multiplex PCR was the method, and the copy in TCRdb shows in-frame clones only, minus some. The repertoire includes 150,000 to 200,000 clones, around 94% of them detected once, and around 1.5% sits in the top ten. The CDR3 runs 12 residues. Germline assignment: CDR1 MNHEY and CDR2 SVGAGI. Trimming took 5 bases from V and 2 from J, leaving 7 bases between them. This clone was counted a single time. This TCR derives from a woman aged 18-29 years in good health. The material sequenced was blood. This chain links TRBV6-5 with TRBJ2-7; perhaps TRBD2 as D (5 bases). The CDR3 region is CASSRGPYEQYF. DNA of the CDR3: TGTGCCAGCAGTCGAGGGCCCTACGAGCAGTACTTC.